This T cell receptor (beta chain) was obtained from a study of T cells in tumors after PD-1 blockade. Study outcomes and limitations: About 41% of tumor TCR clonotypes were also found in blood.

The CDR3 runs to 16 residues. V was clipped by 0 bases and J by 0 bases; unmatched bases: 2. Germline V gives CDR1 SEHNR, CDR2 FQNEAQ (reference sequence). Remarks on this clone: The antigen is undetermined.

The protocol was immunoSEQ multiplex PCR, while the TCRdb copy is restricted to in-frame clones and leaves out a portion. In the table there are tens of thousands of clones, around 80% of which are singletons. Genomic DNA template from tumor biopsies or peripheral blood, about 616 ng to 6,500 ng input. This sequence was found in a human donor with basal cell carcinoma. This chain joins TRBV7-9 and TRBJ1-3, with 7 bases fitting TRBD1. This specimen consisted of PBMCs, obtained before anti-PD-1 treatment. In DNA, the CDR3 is TGTGCCAGCAGCTTAGCGGGACAGTACTCTGGAAACACCATATATTTT. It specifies CASSLAGQYSGNTIYF.